This paragraph covers one T cell receptor beta chain sequence. This table comes from immunoSEQ multiplex PCR, and its TCRdb copy is limited to in-frame clones, with some not included. The sample includes about 490,000 clones, about 72% of them seen just once. The sample comes from a study of shared clonotypes between healthy human individuals. CDR1 is SGHDT and CDR2 is YYEEEE in the germline V gene. The CDR3 is 17 residues long. V lost 0 bases, J lost 0 bases, and 12 bases lay in between. The sequence was obtained from a woman aged 40 to 50 in good health. Some clones in this sample may be carry-over from other donors' samples. The material sequenced was PBMCs. The gene calls are TRBV5-6 and TRBJ2-2; perhaps TRBD2 as D (5 bases). CDR3 sequence reads: CASSLAQRFANTGELFF. The CDR3 bases are TGTGCCAGCAGCTTGGCCCAGCGGTTCGCGAACACCGGGGAGCTGTTTTTT.